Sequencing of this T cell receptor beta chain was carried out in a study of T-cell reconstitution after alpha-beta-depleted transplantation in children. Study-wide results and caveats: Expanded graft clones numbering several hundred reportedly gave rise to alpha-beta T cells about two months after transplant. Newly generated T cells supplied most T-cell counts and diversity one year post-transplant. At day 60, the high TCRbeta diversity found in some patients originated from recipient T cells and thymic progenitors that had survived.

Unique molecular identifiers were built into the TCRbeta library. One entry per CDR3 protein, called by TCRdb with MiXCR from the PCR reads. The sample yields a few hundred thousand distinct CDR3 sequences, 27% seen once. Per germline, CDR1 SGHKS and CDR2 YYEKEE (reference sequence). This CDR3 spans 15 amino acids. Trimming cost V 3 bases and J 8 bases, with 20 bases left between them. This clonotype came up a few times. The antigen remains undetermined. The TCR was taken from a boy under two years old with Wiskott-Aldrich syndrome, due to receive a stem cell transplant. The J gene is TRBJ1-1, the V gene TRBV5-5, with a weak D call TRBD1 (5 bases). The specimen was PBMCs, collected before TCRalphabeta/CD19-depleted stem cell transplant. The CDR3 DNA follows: TGTGCCAGCAGCTCCCACTGGACAAGCAAAATAGAAGCTTTCTTT. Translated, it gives CASSSHWTSKIEAFF.